This TCR beta chain emerged from a study of tumour-infiltrating T cells in Burkitt lymphoma. Background on the study: Overall and progression-free survival were predicted by productive clonality.

In the case of this clone: Its ends do not fully match the called genes, so a read error is possible.

The germline V gene encodes CDR1 MRHNA and CDR2 SNTAGT. This CDR3 is built from 14 residues. Sequenced by immunoSEQ multiplex PCR; TCRdb stores in-frame clones only, minus some. The table shows 11,000 to 15,000 clones, with more than 60% occurring only once. Sequences were obtained from tumor tissue. This clonotype originated in a human donor with diffuse large B-cell lymphoma. This chain uses TRBV6-4 with TRBJ2-7; TRBD1 is a possible D gene (6 bases). DNA of the CDR3: TGTGCCAGCCGGCCCGGACAGTATTCCTACGAGCAGTACTTT. Translated, it gives CASRPGQYSYEQYF.